This record looks at one T cell receptor beta chain sequence and its context. The sample belongs to a study of shared clonotypes between healthy human individuals. For the study at large: Used for every donor were three CD4 naive, three CD4 memory, two CD8 naive and one CD8 memory plate.

Donation came from healthy HIV-negative adults that had no recent acute infections or vaccinations. The repertoire was sequenced with immunoSEQ multiplex PCR; TCRdb's copy has only in-frame clones and lacks some. In the table there are more than 550,000 clones, less than 95% of which are singletons. V was pared by 2 bases and J by 7 bases, with 9 bases of the junction left unmatched. From germline, CDR1 is SGHTA and CDR2 FQGTGA. This CDR3 comprises 16 residues. Sequenced sample: memory CD8+ T cells from PBMCs. Sample subset: CD45RO+ cells pooled with CCR7-negative TemRA cells. The receptor was isolated from a man aged 18 to 30 in good health. Some clones in this sample may be carry-over from other donors' samples. The chain joins TRBV7-3 to TRBJ2-1; TRBD1 agrees at 9 bases. The CDR3 nucleotides read TGTGCCAGCAGCTTAGCTCCGGGACAGGGACTGAATGAGCAGTTCTTC. It is translated as CASSLAPGQGLNEQFF.